The sequence of this T cell receptor (beta chain) was determined in a study of blood T cell repertoires in COVID-19 (dated by TCRdb to between 2020 and 2021). Describing the broader study: Collaborator samples came from the United States, Italy and Spain and covered acute and convalescent phases of COVID-19. The prospective study material was composed of cDNA or gDNA derived from T cells, B-cell-depleted T cells, or PBMCs. Subjects who had been exposed to COVID-19, were actively infected with it, or had recovered from it provided the deeply sampled blood TCRbeta repertoires that made up the dataset. A freely available public database, intended as a resource for researchers studying the immune response to SARS-CoV-2, is where the repertoires were released. HLA class I and class II types, where available, came from metadata supplied by the sample provider rather than from assay-based typing. Sample metadata almost always included a de-identified subject ID, COVID-19 status, age in years and sex. The samples were drawn from the first 160 participants of the ongoing ImmuneRACE study and from some 1,300 subjects provided by 6 global collaborators.

Whole blood was collected in K2EDTA tubes by collaborating institutions according to the institutions' own protocols. For TCRbeta analysis, collaborator samples were shipped as frozen whole blood, as isolated PBMCs, or as DNA extracted from either sample type. After removal of 0 bases from V and 7 bases from J, the junction retains 4 bases not matched to a gene. The CDR3 runs 16 amino acids, cysteine and phenylalanine included. CDR3 DNA is the only sequence kept; it has 48 bases, read in frame from the first base. CDR1 LNHNV and CDR2 YYDKDF are derived from the germline V gene (reference sequence). General study outcomes and caveats: How much clinical and demographic metadata was included differed by source and by participant, and the metadata was provided uncurated.

TCRbeta CDR3 regions were amplified from genomic DNA by means of the immunoSEQ Assay, a bias-controlled multiplex PCR. From the authors' description of their analysis: Nucleated cell counts per sample were estimated from amplification of reference gene primers within the assay. To quantify the absolute abundance of each unique TCRbeta CDR3 rearrangement, sequence reads were collapsed and filtered. Productive Simpson clonality was computed per sample as the square root of Simpson's diversity index over productive rearrangements. Sourced from immuneACCESS, this table was stored by TCRdb with only in-frame sequences that have V and J called. A share of the clones is absent; for the studies checked, an unresolved V gene accounts for under half, and the remainder has no known explanation. The V and J calls and clone size were taken over from that table, and D and trimming were inferred from the DNA. This sample lists 100,000 to 150,000 clones; 87% were detected once. Almost 30% of the sample rests with the top ten.

About this clone itself: No cognate antigen has been identified for it. Base-call qualities are not available, and no considerably larger clone is one nucleotide away.

The sequence joins TRBV15 to TRBJ1-6; the central 9 bases match TRBD1. Sample: peripheral blood. This receptor was identified in a woman in her 70s with acute or convalescent COVID-19. The CDR3 region: CATSRDLGTGNSPLHF. In nucleotide form, the sequence is TGTGCCACCAGCAGAGATTTAGGGACAGGGAATTCACCCCTCCACTTT.